This TCR beta chain was captured in a study of T cell clonotyping in hematopoietic cell transplantation. Overall study findings and caveats: At the given depth, recipient repertoires were over 95% de novo clonotypes.

For this clone: Its antigen is not identified.

Generated by immunoSEQ multiplex PCR, the TCRdb table keeps only in-frame clones and is missing some. Among about 12,000 clones, around three quarters were seen once, and the ten largest hold under 15%. The CDR3 sequence is 13 residues long. Deletions cut 0 bases from V and 10 bases from J, with 15 bases between. CDR1 is SQVTM and CDR2 is ANQGSEA in the germline V gene. The sequences come from peripheral blood mononuclear cells, collected 180 days after allogeneic stem cell transplant. This chain connects TRBV29-1 to TRBJ1-2; tentatively, D is TRBD1 (5 bases). This clonotype was obtained from a male patient between 60 and 69 years old who had an allogeneic stem cell transplant from an unrelated donor, so the T cells may come from the graft donor. Some clones in this sample may be carry-over from other donors' samples. CDR3 nucleotides: TGCAGCGTTGAAGATCCCAGGGCCAATGACTACACCTTC. Its protein is CSVEDPRANDYTF. Combining the CDR3 with reference TRBV29-1 and TRBJ1-2 gives the whole variable domain SAVISQKPSRDICQRGTSLTIQCQVDSQVTMMFWYRQQPGQSLTLIATANQGSEATYESGFVIDKFPISRPNLTFSTLTVSNMSPEDSSIYLCSVEDPRANDYTFGSGTRLTVV.